These 20 T cell receptor beta chains originate from one sample sequenced in a study of CD4 T cells in relation to SARS-CoV-2 and coronaviruses. Clones were sequenced by immunoSEQ multiplex PCR, and TCRdb holds only the in-frame ones, with some missing. The sample contains about 56,000 clones, roughly 94% of which appear only once. The sequencing input was naive CD4+ T cells from PBMCs. Subset in this sample: naive CD4+ T cells isolated by negative enrichment. The receptors were gathered from an adult with COVID-19.

V gene TRBV7-2 combines with J gene TRBJ2-7; the D is unclear. The V end lost 1 base, the J end lost 3 bases, and 13 bases lay between the germline ends. The CDR3 has 15 amino acids. Germline values: CDR1 SGHTA, CDR2 FQGNSA. DNA for the CDR3: TGTGCCAGCAGCTTAGTTGGCGGTCTATACTACGAGCAGTACTTC. It codes for CASSLVGGLYYEQYF.

Only one count was recorded for this clone. The chain uses TRBV9 and TRBJ2-5; 7 bases map to TRBD2. The V segment lost 3 bases and the J segment 1 base; nucleotides outside the gene matches: 9. This CDR3 contains 16 residues. Germline loops: CDR1 SGDLS, CDR2 YYNGEE. The CDR3 sequence: CASSAGPQRGQETQYF. The CDR3 bases are TGTGCCAGCAGCGCCGGCCCCCAGCGGGGCCAAGAGACCCAGTACTTC.

This clone was observed a single time. This chain joins TRBV10-3 and TRBJ2-3; 13 bases map to TRBD2. The CDR3 sequence is 16 residues long. Losses at the gene ends were 7 bases for V and 0 bases for J; bases not matched to a gene: 4. From germline, CDR1 is ENHRY and CDR2 SYGVKD. The CDR3 bases are TGTGCCATCACCCCGGGACTAGCGGGAAGCACAGATACGCAGTATTTT. Its translation is CAITPGLAGSTDTQYF.

The chain links TRBV4-1 to TRBJ2-7; D possibly corresponds to TRBD2 (6 bases). Germline lookup yields CDR1 MGHRA and CDR2 YSYEKL. This CDR3 spans 15 amino acids. The V gene lost 1 base and the J gene lost 1 base, with 11 bases spanning the gap. The DNA of the CDR3 is TGCGCCAGCAGCCAAGGGAGGGAGGCTTCCTACGAGCAGTACTTC. As protein: CASSQGREASYEQYF.

CDR3 in DNA: TGTGCCAGCTCACTCTCTGGGGCGGGAGTAACGGGTGAGCAGTTCTTC. This codes for CASSLSGAGVTGEQFF. The chain uses TRBV18 and TRBJ2-1, with 7 bases lining up with TRBD2. Per germline, CDR1 KGHSH and CDR2 LQKENI. Germline trimming cut 4 bases from V and 9 bases from J; bases unmatched to any gene: 15. The CDR3 extends over 16 amino acids. The variable domain in full, completed from reference TRBV18 and TRBJ2-1, reads NAGVMQNPRHLVRRRGQEARLRCSPMKGHSHVYWYRQLPEEGLKFMVYLQKENIIDESGMPKERFSAEFPKEGPSILRIQQVVRGDSAAYFCASSLSGAGVTGEQFFGPGTRLTVL.

This sequence joins TRBV6-5 and TRBJ2-2, with D possibly TRBD2 on 5 matching bases. The germline V gene has CDR1 MNHEY and CDR2 SVGAGI. The CDR3 spans 14 residues. Trimming cost V 6 bases and J 4 bases, with 12 bases left between them. The CDR3 bases are TGTGCCAGCAGCCCCAGAGGGATCACCGGGGAGCTGTTTTTT. It is translated as CASSPRGITGELFF.

The chain employs TRBV27 and TRBJ2-5, with D maybe TRBD2 (6 bases). Germline V gives CDR1 MNHEY, CDR2 SMNVEV (reference sequence). CDR3 length: 19 amino acids. V dropped 1 base and J dropped 5 bases, with 26 bases sitting between them. This CDR3 reads CASSLFYSGSGRDWETQYF. The CDR3, as DNA: TGTGCCAGCAGTTTATTTTATTCGGGTAGCGGCCGCGATTGGGAGACCCAGTACTTC.

This chain uses TRBV5-1 with TRBJ2-7; no reliable D call. CDR3 length: 18 amino acids. CDR1 is SGHRS, CDR2 YFSETQ, per germline. The ends were cut back, 4 bases at V and 0 bases at J, with 23 bases in the middle. CDR3 bases: TGCGCCAGCAGCCTGGAGCCTCGTAGTGCGGTGATCTCCTACGAGCAGTACTTC. As protein: CASSLEPRSAVISYEQYF.

This clone was detected only once. The rearrangement joins TRBV4-3 to TRBJ2-1; 11 bases line up with TRBD2. This CDR3 contains 17 residues. The V segment lost 0 bases and the J segment 7 bases; nucleotides outside the gene matches: 8. The V gene's germline CDR1 is LGHNA and CDR2 YSLEER. The CDR3 protein is CASSQDRASGGRNEQFF. DNA for the CDR3: TGCGCCAGCAGCCAAGACAGGGCTAGCGGGGGGAGGAATGAGCAGTTCTTC.

CDR3 residues: CASSLWRGPGNEQFF. The DNA of the CDR3 is TGTGCCAGCAGCTTATGGAGAGGGCCGGGCAATGAGCAGTTCTTC. The V call is TRBV7-2, the J call TRBJ2-1, with TRBD2 as a possible D gene (5 bases). The germline CDR1 and CDR2 sequences are SGHTA and FQGNSA. V was clipped by 2 bases and J by 6 bases, with 14 bases between them. The CDR3 is 15 residues long. The full variable domain, its missing parts supplied by reference TRBV7-2 and TRBJ2-1, is GAGVSQSPSNKVTEKGKDVELRCDPISGHTALYWYRQSLGQGLEFLIYFQGNSAPDKSGLPSDRFSAERTGGSVSTLTIQRTQQEDSAVYLCASSLWRGPGNEQFFGPGTRLTVL.

The chain joins TRBV7-3 to TRBJ2-1, with D maybe TRBD1 (5 bases). The V gene lost 6 bases and the J gene lost 3 bases, with 15 bases spanning the gap. The CDR3 has 15 residues. CDR1 is SGHTA and CDR2 is FQGTGA in the germline V gene. In DNA form, the CDR3 reads TGTGCCAGCAGTTCGACAGCCACGGGCTACAATGAGCAGTTCTTC. Protein: CASSSTATGYNEQFF.

This clone was seen once. This chain links TRBV28 with TRBJ1-1; maybe TRBD1 (6 bases). Germline V gene data show CDR1 as MDHEN and CDR2 as SYDVKM. The V end lost 7 bases, the J end lost 1 base, and 16 bases lay between the germline ends. The CDR3 length is 15 residues. The CDR3 region has the DNA TGTGCCAGCATCGAGGGGGGGGCAGGGAACACTGAAGCTTTCTTT. Translation gives CASIEGGAGNTEAFF.

The chain links TRBV27 to TRBJ2-1, with TRBD2 as a possible D gene (5 bases). The length of the CDR3 is 15 residues. CDR1 is MNHEY and CDR2 is SMNVEV in the germline V gene (reference sequence). Trimming pared 5 bases from V and 0 bases from J, leaving 11 bases between. The CDR3 DNA sequence: TGTGCCAGCAGTCTCGGGATTAGCTCCTACAATGAGCAGTTCTTC. It codes for CASSLGISSYNEQFF.

This clone was seen just once. This chain uses TRBV7-9 with TRBJ1-1; D ambiguous. This CDR3 comprises 11 residues. Trimming removed 3 bases at V and 7 bases at J, with 6 bases between. The V gene's germline CDR1 is SEHNR and CDR2 FQNEAQ (reference sequence). The DNA for the CDR3 is TGTGCCAGCAGCTTGAGAAATGAAGCTTTCTTT. Translating gives CASSLRNEAFF.

This chain connects TRBV6-6 to TRBJ2-5, with D perhaps TRBD2 (8 bases). The V end was cut by 6 bases, the J end by 2 bases, with 16 bases between. CDR1 is MNHNY, CDR2 SVGAGI, per germline (reference sequence). The CDR3 contains 15 residues. The CDR3 nucleotides read TGTGCCAGCAGCCGGGAGGGGGCGGCTCAAGAGACCCAGTACTTC. Amino acid sequence: CASSREGAAQETQYF.

The chain carries TRBV6-2 or TRBV6-3 and TRBJ1-5, with D possibly being TRBD1 (5 bases). V was cut by 0 bases and J by 0 bases, with 12 bases left in between. CDR3 length: 17 residues. Germline V CDR1 and CDR2: MNHEY, SVGEGT. The CDR3 DNA follows: TGTGCCAGCAGTTACTCGTTAAACAGGTATAGCAATCAGCCCCAGCATTTT. This sequence encodes CASSYSLNRYSNQPQHF.

The J gene is TRBJ2-2, the V gene TRBV6-5, with a tentative D call TRBD2 (6 bases). CDR1 and CDR2 (germline): MNHEY, SVGAGI. There are 15 residues in the CDR3. The V and J ends lost 8 bases and 0 bases respectively, with 13 bases between them. CDR3 bases: TGTGCCAGCGTATCTGGAGGGGCGAACACCGGGGAGCTGTTTTTT. Protein: CASVSGGANTGELFF.

The chain has TRBV3-1 (or the pseudogene TRBV3-2) and TRBJ2-1, with TRBD2 identical over 8 bases. From germline, CDR1 is LGHDT and CDR2 YNNKEL (reference sequence). Germline trimming cut 0 bases from V and 4 bases from J; bases unmatched to any gene: 5. The CDR3 is made up of 16 amino acids. CDR3 DNA sequence: TGTGCCAGCAGCCAAGATGGTAGCGGGACGTACAATGAGCAGTTCTTC. This gives the protein CASSQDGSGTYNEQFF.

In the case of this clone: A junction end diverges from the germline sequence, so it may reflect a read error. J is TRBJ2-3 and V is TRBV7-7; D may be TRBD2 (6 bases). The germline V gene encodes CDR1 SSHAT and CDR2 FNYEAQ (reference sequence). This CDR3 contains 20 residues. The CDR3 loop reads CASSLAPPGVAGLSTDTQYF. CDR3 sequence (DNA): TGTGCTAGCAGCTTAGCCCCCCCGGGGGTCGCGGGTCTCAGCACAGATACGCAGTATTTT.

The rearrangement uses TRBV9 and TRBJ1-5, with D perhaps TRBD1 (5 bases). Trimming took off 0 bases at V and 7 bases at J, with 11 bases between the two ends. The CDR3 extends over 14 amino acids. The germline V gene has CDR1 SGDLS and CDR2 YYNGEE. The CDR3 bases are TGTGCCAGCAGCGTAGGGGGGGTAGACCAGCCCCAGCATTTT. The encoded protein is CASSVGGVDQPQHF.